The sample holds one count of the clone carrying this T cell receptor (beta chain). Data came from immunoSEQ multiplex PCR; TCRdb stores just in-frame clones and leaves some out. In the table there are about 270,000 clones, about nine tenths of which are singletons. Recovery among Cohort 3 donors was established by two negative PCRs, clearance, or symptom resolution. The CDR3 is 13 amino acids. Germline CDR1 and CDR2: SGHRS and YFSETQ. J lost 8 bases, V lost 9 bases, and 11 bases had no gene match. This record comes from a study of blood T cell repertoires in COVID-19. Study-level information: Nucleic acid was either cDNA or gDNA, and it came from T cells, B-cell-depleted T cells, or PBMCs.

The gene calls are TRBV5-1 and TRBJ2-1; 7 bases are a match to TRBD2. This receptor was taken from a woman aged 60-75 years who had recovered from COVID-19. The material sequenced was PBMCs or T cells enriched from blood (not recorded which). For the CDR3, the DNA is TGCGCCACCAGACTAGCCCCTACGGATGAGCAGTTCTTC. This translates into CATRLAPTDEQFF.